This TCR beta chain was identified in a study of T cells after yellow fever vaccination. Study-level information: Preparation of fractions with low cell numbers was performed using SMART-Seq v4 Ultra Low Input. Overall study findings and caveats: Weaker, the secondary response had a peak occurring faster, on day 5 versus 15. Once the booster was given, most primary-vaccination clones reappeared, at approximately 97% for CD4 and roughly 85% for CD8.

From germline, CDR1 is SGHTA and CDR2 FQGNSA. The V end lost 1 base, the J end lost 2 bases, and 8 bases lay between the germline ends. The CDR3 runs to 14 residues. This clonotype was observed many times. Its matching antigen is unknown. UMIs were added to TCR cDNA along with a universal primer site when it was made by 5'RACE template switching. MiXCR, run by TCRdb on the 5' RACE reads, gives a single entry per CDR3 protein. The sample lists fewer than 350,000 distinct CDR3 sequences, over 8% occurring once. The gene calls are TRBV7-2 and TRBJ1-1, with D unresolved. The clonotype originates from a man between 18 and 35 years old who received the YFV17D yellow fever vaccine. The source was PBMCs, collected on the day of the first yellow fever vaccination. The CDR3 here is CASSLVSGNTEAFF. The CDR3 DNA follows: TGTGCCAGCAGCTTAGTGTCCGGTAACACTGAAGCTTTCTTT.